This TCR beta chain came from a study of blood T cell repertoires in COVID-19. This table comes from immunoSEQ multiplex PCR, and its TCRdb copy is limited to in-frame clones, with some not included. The sample has some 200,000 clones; 80% to 90% are singletons. This CDR3 is built from 15 residues. V was trimmed by 0 bases and J by 2 bases, leaving 14 bases between them. The germline V gene has CDR1 GTSNPN and CDR2 SVGIG (reference sequence). The chain couples TRBV30 to TRBJ2-7, with TRBD2 as a possible D gene (6 bases). The sequenced material came from peripheral blood. This clonotype originated in a human donor in a cohort sampled during active COVID-19. CDR3 nucleotide sequence: TGTGCCTGGAGTGTTTCAGCGGGTGTAACCTACGAGCAGTACTTC. Protein sequence: CAWSVSAGVTYEQYF.